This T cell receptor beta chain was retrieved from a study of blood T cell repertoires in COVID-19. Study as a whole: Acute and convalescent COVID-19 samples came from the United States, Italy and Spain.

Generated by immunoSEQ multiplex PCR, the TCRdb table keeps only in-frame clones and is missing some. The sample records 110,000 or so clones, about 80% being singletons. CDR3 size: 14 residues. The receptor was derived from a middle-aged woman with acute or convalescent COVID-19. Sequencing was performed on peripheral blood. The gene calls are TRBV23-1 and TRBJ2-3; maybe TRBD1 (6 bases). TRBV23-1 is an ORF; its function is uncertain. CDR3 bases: TGCGCGCGGTCAAAACAGGGAGGCACAGATACGCAGTATTTT. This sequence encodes CARSKQGGTDTQYF.